The clone carrying this T cell receptor (beta chain) was found a few times. The PCR employed 60 Vbeta primers together with 13 Jbeta primers. The data were produced by immunoSEQ multiplex PCR, yet TCRdb's version contains in-frame clones alone and is incomplete. This table has roughly 110,000 clones, roughly four fifths appearing once. The trim removed 8 bases at V and 2 bases at J, leaving 7 bases unmatched. This CDR3 has 14 residues. Germline CDR1 is SQVTM and CDR2 is ANQGSEA. These data are taken from a study of cytomegalovirus exposure and HLA in healthy donors. Sequencing was carried out using PBMCs. J is TRBJ2-2 and V is TRBV29-1; 8 bases map to TRBD1. The TCR sequence derives from a man in his forties or fifties in good health and CMV-seronegative. The CDR3 reads CSYSDRGNTGELFF. The CDR3 coding sequence is TGCAGCTACTCCGACAGGGGAAACACCGGGGAGCTGTTTTTT.